The T cell receptor (beta chain) described here comes from a study of OX40 agonist ivuxolimab in advanced cancers. Study-level results: Partial responders at 0.1-3.0 mg/kg had among the lowest clonal expansion. CD4+ and CD8+ blood T cells expanded clonally by week 6 at 0.1 to 3.0 mg/kg. The average count of expanded clones was higher among CD8+ T cells than among CD4+.

Method: immunoSEQ multiplex PCR; TCRdb's copy keeps in-frame clones and lacks some. Here the sample spans tens of thousands of clones, approximately 92% being singletons. Germline-derived CDR1 and CDR2 are SGHAT and FQNNGV. The ends lost 4 bases at V and 6 bases at J; junction bases unmatched: 12. The CDR3 covers 16 residues. Remarks on this clone: Its antigen is not known.

The chain joins TRBV11-2 to TRBJ2-1; TRBD2 agrees at 7 bases. The sequence derives from an adult with an advanced solid tumor such as melanoma, head and neck, liver or kidney cancer. The sample was CD4+ or CD8+ T cells sorted from blood, taken in a trial of the OX40 agonist ivuxolimab. CDR3 nucleotide sequence: TGTGCCAGCAGCTCCCAGGCGGGAGTCTTTTCCAATGAGCAGTTCTTC. Protein sequence: CASSSQAGVFSNEQFF. The variable domain in full, with the rest retrieved from reference TRBV11-2 and TRBJ2-1, is EAGVAQSPRYKIIEKRQSVAFWCNPISGHATLYWYQQILGQGPKLLIQFQNNGVVDDSQLPKDRFSAERLKGVDSTLKIQPAKLEDSAVYLCASSSQAGVFSNEQFFGPGTRLTVL.